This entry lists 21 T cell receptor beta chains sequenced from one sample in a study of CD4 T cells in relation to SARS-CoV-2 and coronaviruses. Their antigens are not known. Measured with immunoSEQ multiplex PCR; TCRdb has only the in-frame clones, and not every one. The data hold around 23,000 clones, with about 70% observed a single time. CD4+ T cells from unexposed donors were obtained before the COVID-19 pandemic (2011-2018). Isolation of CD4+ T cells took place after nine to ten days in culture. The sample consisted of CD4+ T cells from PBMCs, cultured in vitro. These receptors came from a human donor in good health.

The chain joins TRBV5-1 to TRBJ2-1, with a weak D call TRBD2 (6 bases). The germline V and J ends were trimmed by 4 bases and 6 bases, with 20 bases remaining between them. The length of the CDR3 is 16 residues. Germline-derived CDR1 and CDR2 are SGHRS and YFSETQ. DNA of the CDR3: TGCGCCAGCAGCGCCTCCGGGGCTAGCGACGCCAATGAGCAGTTCTTC. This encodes CASSASGASDANEQFF.

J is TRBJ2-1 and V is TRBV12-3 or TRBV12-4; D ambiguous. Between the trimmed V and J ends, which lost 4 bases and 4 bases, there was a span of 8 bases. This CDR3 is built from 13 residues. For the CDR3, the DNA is TGTGCCAGCAGTTCGGACCTTTACAATGAGCAGTTCTTC. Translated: CASSSDLYNEQFF.

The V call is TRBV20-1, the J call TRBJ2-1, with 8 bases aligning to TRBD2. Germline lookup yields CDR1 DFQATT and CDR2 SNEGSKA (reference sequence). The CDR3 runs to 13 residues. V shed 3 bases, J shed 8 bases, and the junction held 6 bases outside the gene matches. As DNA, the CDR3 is TGCAGTGCTAGTAGCGGGATTAGGGATGAGCAGTTCTTC. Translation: CSASSGIRDEQFF.

CDR3: CASSDVGLAAQYF. As DNA, the CDR3 is TGTGCCAGTAGTGATGTAGGACTAGCGGCCCAGTACTTC. The chain joins TRBV19 to TRBJ2-5; TRBD2 matches 10 bases. The V and J ends lost 5 bases and 9 bases, in that order; junction bases with no gene match: 6. CDR3 length equals 13 residues. Germline V gives CDR1 LNHDA, CDR2 SQIVND (reference sequence).

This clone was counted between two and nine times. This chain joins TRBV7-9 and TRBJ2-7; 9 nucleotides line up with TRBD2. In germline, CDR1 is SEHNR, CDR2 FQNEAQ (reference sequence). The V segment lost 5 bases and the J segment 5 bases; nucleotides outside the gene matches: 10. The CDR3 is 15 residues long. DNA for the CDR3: TGTGCCAGCAGCCCACTTAGCGGGAGCACCAACGAGCAGTACTTC. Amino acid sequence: CASSPLSGSTNEQYF.

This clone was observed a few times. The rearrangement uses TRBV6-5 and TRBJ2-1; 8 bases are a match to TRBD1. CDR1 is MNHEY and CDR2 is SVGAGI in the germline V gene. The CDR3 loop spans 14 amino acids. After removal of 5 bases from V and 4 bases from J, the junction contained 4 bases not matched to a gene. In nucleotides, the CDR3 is TGTGCCAGCAGTCCACGACAGGGGTACAATGAGCAGTTCTTC. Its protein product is CASSPRQGYNEQFF.

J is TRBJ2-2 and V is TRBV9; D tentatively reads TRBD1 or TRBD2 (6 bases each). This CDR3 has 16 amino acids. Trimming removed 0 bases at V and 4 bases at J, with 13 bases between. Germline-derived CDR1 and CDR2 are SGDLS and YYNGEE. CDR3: CASSVAGGAGTGELFF. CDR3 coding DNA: TGTGCCAGCAGCGTAGCCGGGGGCGCGGGCACCGGGGAGCTGTTTTTT. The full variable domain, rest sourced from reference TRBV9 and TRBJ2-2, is DSGVTQTPKHLITATGQRVTLRCSPRSGDLSVYWYQQSLDQGLQFLIQYYNGEERAKGNILERFSAQQFPDLHSELNLSSLELGDSALYFCASSVAGGAGTGELFFGEGSRLTVL.

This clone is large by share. The CDR3 DNA reads TGTGCCAGCAGGCCGGGCTCTGGAAACACCATATATTTT. This gives the protein CASRPGSGNTIYF. The rearrangement links TRBV6-5 to TRBJ1-3; D gene ambiguous. V lost 6 bases and J 0 bases, leaving 6 bases between the germline ends. Per the germline V gene, CDR1 is MNHEY and CDR2 is SVGAGI. The CDR3 is 13 residues long.

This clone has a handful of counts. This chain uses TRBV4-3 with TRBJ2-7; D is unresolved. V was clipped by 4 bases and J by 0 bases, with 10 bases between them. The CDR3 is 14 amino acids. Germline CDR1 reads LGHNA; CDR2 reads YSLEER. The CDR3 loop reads CASSPRPYSYEQYF. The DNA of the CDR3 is TGCGCCAGCAGCCCGCGTCCCTACTCCTACGAGCAGTACTTC.

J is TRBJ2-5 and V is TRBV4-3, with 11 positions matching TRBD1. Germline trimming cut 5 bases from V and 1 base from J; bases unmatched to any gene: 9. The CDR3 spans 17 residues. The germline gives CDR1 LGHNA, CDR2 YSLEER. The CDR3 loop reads CASSKDAGTGGQETQYF. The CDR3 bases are TGCGCCAGCAGCAAGGATGCTGGGACAGGGGGCCAAGAGACCCAGTACTTC.

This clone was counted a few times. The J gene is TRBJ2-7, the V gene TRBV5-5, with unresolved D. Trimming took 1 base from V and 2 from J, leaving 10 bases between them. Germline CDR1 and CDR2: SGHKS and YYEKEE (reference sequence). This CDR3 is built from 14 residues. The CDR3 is CASSLQDGPYEQYF. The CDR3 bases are TGTGCCAGCAGCTTGCAGGACGGACCCTACGAGCAGTACTTC.

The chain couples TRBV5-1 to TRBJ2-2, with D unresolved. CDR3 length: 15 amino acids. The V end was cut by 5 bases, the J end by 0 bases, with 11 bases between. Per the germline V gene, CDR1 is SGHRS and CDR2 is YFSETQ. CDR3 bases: TGCGCCAGCAGATTGAGGACCTCGAACACCGGGGAGCTGTTTTTT. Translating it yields CASRLRTSNTGELFF. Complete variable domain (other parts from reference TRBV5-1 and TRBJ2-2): KAGVTQTPRYLIKTRGQQVTLSCSPISGHRSVSWYQQTPGQGLQFLFEYFSETQRNKGNFPGRFSGRQFSNSRSEMNVSTLELGDSALYLCASRLRTSNTGELFFGEGSRLTVL.

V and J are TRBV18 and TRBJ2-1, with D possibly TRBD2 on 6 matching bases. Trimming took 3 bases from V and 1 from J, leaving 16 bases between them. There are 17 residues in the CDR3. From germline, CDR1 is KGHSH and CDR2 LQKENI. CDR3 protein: CASSPPLAPQSYNEQFF. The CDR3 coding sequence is TGTGCCAGCTCACCCCCACTAGCCCCTCAATCCTACAATGAGCAGTTCTTC.

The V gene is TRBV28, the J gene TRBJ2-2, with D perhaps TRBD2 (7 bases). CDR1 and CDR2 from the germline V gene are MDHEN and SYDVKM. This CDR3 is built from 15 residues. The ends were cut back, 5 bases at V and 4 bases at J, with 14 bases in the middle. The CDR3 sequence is CASSIGGGGTGELFF. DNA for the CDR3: TGTGCCAGCAGTATCGGGGGAGGGGGCACCGGGGAGCTGTTTTTT.

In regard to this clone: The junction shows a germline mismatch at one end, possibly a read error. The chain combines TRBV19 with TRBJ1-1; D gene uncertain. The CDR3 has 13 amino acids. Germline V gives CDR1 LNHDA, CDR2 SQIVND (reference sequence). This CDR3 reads CASSIGANTDAFF. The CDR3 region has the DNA TGTGCCAGTAGTATAGGAGCTAACACTGATGCTTTCTTT.

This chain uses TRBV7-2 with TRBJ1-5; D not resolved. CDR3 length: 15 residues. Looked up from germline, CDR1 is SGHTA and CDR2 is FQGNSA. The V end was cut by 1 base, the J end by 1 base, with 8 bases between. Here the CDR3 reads CASSLGKGSNQPQHF. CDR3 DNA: TGTGCCAGCAGCTTAGGCAAGGGAAGCAATCAGCCCCAGCATTTT.

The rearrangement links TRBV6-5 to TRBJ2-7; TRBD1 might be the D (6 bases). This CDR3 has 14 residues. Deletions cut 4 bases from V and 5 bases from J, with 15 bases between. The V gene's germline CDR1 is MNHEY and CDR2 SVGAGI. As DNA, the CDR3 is TGTGCCAGCAGTTCCCCTCACAGGGAACACGAGCAGTACTTC. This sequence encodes CASSSPHREHEQYF.

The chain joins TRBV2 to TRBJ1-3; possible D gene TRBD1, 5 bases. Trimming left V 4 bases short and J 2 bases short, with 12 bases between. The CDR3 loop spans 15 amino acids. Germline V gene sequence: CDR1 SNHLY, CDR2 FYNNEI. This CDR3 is CASSAYSGPGNTIYF. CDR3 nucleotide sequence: TGTGCCAGCAGTGCGTATTCGGGGCCTGGAAACACCATATATTTT.

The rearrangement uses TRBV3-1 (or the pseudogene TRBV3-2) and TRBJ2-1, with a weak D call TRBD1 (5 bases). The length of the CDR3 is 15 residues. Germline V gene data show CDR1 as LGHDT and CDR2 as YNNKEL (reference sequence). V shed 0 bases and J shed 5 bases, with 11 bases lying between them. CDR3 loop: CASSQDTRVDNEQFF. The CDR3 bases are TGTGCCAGCAGCCAAGATACCAGGGTGGACAATGAGCAGTTCTTC.

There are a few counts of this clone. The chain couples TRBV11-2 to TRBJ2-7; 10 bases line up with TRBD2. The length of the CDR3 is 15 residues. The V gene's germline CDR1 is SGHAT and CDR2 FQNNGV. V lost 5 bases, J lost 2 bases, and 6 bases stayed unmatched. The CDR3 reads CASSARLAGTYEQYF. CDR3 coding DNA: TGTGCCAGCAGCGCCAGACTAGCGGGCACCTACGAGCAGTACTTC.

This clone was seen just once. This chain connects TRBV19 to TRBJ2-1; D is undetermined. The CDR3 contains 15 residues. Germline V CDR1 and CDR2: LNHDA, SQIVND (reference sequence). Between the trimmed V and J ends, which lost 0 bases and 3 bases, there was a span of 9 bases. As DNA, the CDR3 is TGTGCCAGTAGTATAGACTGGAGAAGCTACAATGAGCAGTTCTTC. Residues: CASSIDWRSYNEQFF.